Listed below are T cell receptor beta chains from one sample, sequenced in a study of blood T cell repertoires in COVID-19. Clones were sequenced by immunoSEQ multiplex PCR, and TCRdb holds only the in-frame ones, with some missing. The sample contains a few hundred thousand clones, 86% of which appear only once. Material: PBMCs or T cells enriched from blood (not recorded which). The receptors come from a middle-aged woman with acute COVID-19. Each CDR3 is given with its conserved first and last residue. Fields, in order: V gene, CDR3 protein.

TRBV19 CASSILVDREANTEAFF
TRBV29-1 CSVAASGSQRDTQYF
TRBV7-6 CASSLEPTGIRTDTQYF
TRBV9 CASIGMRSDTQYF
TRBV4-2 CASSQVSDRGPSGANVLTF
TRBV5-4 CASAPGQGVYTEAFF
TRBV7-3 CASSPGTGIGMTQYF
TRBV4-1 CASSQSGLMNTEAFF
TRBV7-9 CASSPTGSLTFF
TRBV19 CASSIAGVVSEQYF